This passage covers 29 T cell receptor beta chains from one sample sequenced in a study of T-cell reconstitution after alpha-beta-depleted transplantation in children (dated by TCRdb to 2016 to 2017). Library preparation was by PCR. Sequencing used an Illumina HiSeq 2500. To normalize quantification of the TCRbeta repertoire, the TCR libraries were built with molecular barcoding that relied on unique molecular identifiers. The public sequencing data were trimmed at Q25 with fastp and processed into clonotypes with MiXCR by TCRdb, which kept only in-frame beta chains. Entries that share a CDR3 protein sequence are merged under the most common genes and DNA. Here the sample has 800,000 to 1,000,000 distinct CDR3 sequences; about 31% occur a single time. Jointly, the top ten make up about 28% of the sample. What the treatment or condition label conveys for this sample: allogeneic hematopoietic cell transplantation with graft depleted of TCRalphabeta T cells and CD19 B cells.

The sequences come from PBMCs, mostly from graft donor cells, collected 360 days after TCRalphabeta/CD19-depleted stem cell transplant. These receptor sequences come from a boy younger than two who had a stem cell transplant for SCID, so the T cells may come from the graft donor.

This chain uses TRBV20-1 with TRBJ2-2; maybe TRBD2 (6 bases). From germline, CDR1 is DFQATT and CDR2 SNEGSKA (reference sequence). The V gene lost 0 bases and the J gene lost 5 bases, with 10 bases spanning the gap. CDR3 length: 14 amino acids. The CDR3 reads CSARDQGGTGELFF. Here the CDR3 DNA reads TGCAGTGCTAGAGATCAAGGAGGGACCGGGGAGCTGTTTTTT.

The CDR3 sequence is CAWSQGSKQPQHF. The CDR3 nucleotides are TGTGCCTGGAGCCAGGGGTCCAAGCAGCCCCAGCATTTT. V gene TRBV30 combines with J gene TRBJ1-5; D possibly corresponds to TRBD1 (6 bases). V was shortened by 3 bases and J by 7 bases, with 13 bases between the two germline ends. CDR3 size: 13 residues. Germline V gene data show CDR1 as GTSNPN and CDR2 as SVGIG (reference sequence).

This chain links TRBV4-3 with TRBJ1-1, with D tentatively TRBD1 (6 bases). The CDR3 length is 16 residues. Germline loops: CDR1 LGHNA, CDR2 YSLEER. V gave up 2 bases and J gave up 0 bases, with 13 bases separating them. CDR3 loop: CASSQTPGDMNTEAFF. The CDR3 DNA sequence: TGCGCCAGCAGCCAAACTCCAGGGGACATGAACACTGAAGCTTTCTTT.

This clonotype was found many times. The rearrangement links TRBV12-3 or TRBV12-4 to TRBJ2-1; D ambiguous. Trimming shortened V by 6 bases and J by 4 bases, and 10 bases separated the two germline ends. CDR3 size: 13 residues. The CDR3 DNA reads TGTGCCAGCAGCCCGACGAATTACAATGAGCAGTTCTTC. This encodes CASSPTNYNEQFF.

This clonotype was counted a single time. The chain employs TRBV12-3 or TRBV12-4 and TRBJ2-1; D is unresolved. The V and J ends lost 7 bases and 15 bases respectively, with 16 bases between them. CDR3 length: 11 residues. The CDR3: CASTSTGPRFF. The CDR3 DNA is TGTGCCAGCACCTCAACGGGCCCCCGGTTCTTC.

This clonotype was observed a few times. The chain combines TRBV9 with TRBJ1-5; D not certain. Germline-derived CDR1 and CDR2 are SGDLS and YYNGEE. CDR3 length: 15 amino acids. V shed 3 bases and J shed 4 bases, with 14 bases lying between them. The DNA for the CDR3 is TGTGCCAGCAGCGAGGCAGGCGGAGGGAATCAGCCCCAGCATTTT. This translates into CASSEAGGGNQPQHF. The full variable domain, with the rest looked up from reference TRBV9 and TRBJ1-5, is DSGVTQTPKHLITATGQRVTLRCSPRSGDLSVYWYQQSLDQGLQFLIQYYNGEERAKGNILERFSAQQFPDLHSELNLSSLELGDSALYFCASSEAGGGNQPQHFGDGTRLSIL.

This clonotype turned up a few times. Written as DNA, the CDR3 is TGCGCCAGCAGCTTTAACTTTCGGATCGTAGGAAATGAGCAGTTCTTC. Encoded protein: CASSFNFRIVGNEQFF. The chain joins TRBV5-1 to TRBJ2-1; D not resolved. Trimming removed 2 bases at V and 7 bases at J, with 19 bases between. The CDR3 consists of 16 residues. Germline assignment: CDR1 SGHRS and CDR2 YFSETQ.

The chain combines TRBV6-1 with TRBJ2-7; D is ambiguous. This CDR3 has 13 amino acids. Germline assignment: CDR1 MNHNS and CDR2 SASEGT. Trimming shortened V by 6 bases and J by 6 bases, and 15 bases separated the two germline ends. CDR3 sequence: CASRPAVTREQYF. CDR3 bases: TGTGCCAGCAGACCAGCTGTTACTCGCGAGCAGTACTTC.

In its sample, this clonotype was seen many times. The V and J genes are TRBV28 and TRBJ1-2; D is unresolved. CDR1 and CDR2 (germline): MDHEN, SYDVKM. The length of the CDR3 is 13 residues. Trimming took off 5 bases at V and 1 base at J, with 8 bases between the two ends. The CDR3 region has the DNA TGTGCCAGCAGTCGAGCAAGTAACTATGGCTACACCTTC. The encoded protein is CASSRASNYGYTF.

A single count supports this clonotype. This chain links TRBV10-3 with TRBJ2-3, with D perhaps matching TRBD1 (5 bases). V lost 4 bases to trimming and J lost 6 bases, with 14 bases between them. The CDR3 runs to 14 residues. Germline loops: CDR1 ENHRY, CDR2 SYGVKD. CDR3: CAISGPIGVDTQYF. CDR3 DNA: TGTGCCATCAGTGGACCTATAGGGGTTGATACGCAGTATTTT.

In the case of this clonotype: A read error may account for a junction end that differs from germline. This sequence joins TRBV6-1 and TRBJ1-3; 11 bases line up with TRBD1. This CDR3 spans 16 amino acids. Germline V gives CDR1 MNHNS, CDR2 SASEGT. This chain's CDR3 is CASSRGTGGTGKTIYF. CDR3 coding DNA: TGTGCCAGCAGCCGGGGGACAGGGGGAACTGGAAAAACCATATATTTT.

The chain joins TRBV3-1 to TRBJ2-1; D is uncertain. This CDR3 has 16 residues. Germline V gene data show CDR1 as LGHDT and CDR2 as YNNKEL (reference sequence). V lost 1 base, J lost 0 bases, and 10 bases lay in between. This chain's CDR3 is CASSQGPPFSYNEQFF. In DNA form, the CDR3 reads TGTGCCAGCAGCCAAGGACCTCCATTCTCCTACAATGAGCAGTTCTTC.

This clonotype occurred a few times. This chain links TRBV29-1 with TRBJ1-6; D is ambiguous. The V end lost 2 bases, the J end lost 10 bases, and 12 bases lay between the germline ends. The CDR3 spans 13 residues. Germline CDR1 and CDR2: SQVTM and ANQGSEA. CDR3 nucleotides: TGCAGCGTTGAAAATGGGGTAGGCTCACCCCTCCACTTT. This codes for CSVENGVGSPLHF.

This clonotype was detected only a few times. The rearrangement links TRBV6-6 to TRBJ2-1, with D unresolved. Trimming stripped 8 bases from V and 9 bases from J, with 14 bases between. This CDR3 has 12 amino acids. CDR1 is MNHNY, CDR2 SVGAGI, per germline (reference sequence). CDR3 protein: CASGRRRGEQFF. The CDR3 nucleotides read TGTGCCAGCGGGCGGCGGAGAGGTGAGCAGTTCTTC.

This clonotype has more than one count but fewer than ten. This chain connects TRBV12-3 or TRBV12-4 to TRBJ2-2; 13 positions agree with TRBD2. The CDR3 length is 16 residues. The V and J ends lost 4 bases and 4 bases, in that order; junction bases with no gene match: 3. This CDR3 is CASSSRLAGGTGELFF. The CDR3 bases are TGTGCCAGCAGTTCCCGACTAGCGGGGGGCACCGGGGAGCTGTTTTTT.

The chain links TRBV5-5 to TRBJ2-7; no reliable D call. The V gene's germline CDR1 is SGHKS and CDR2 YYEKEE (reference sequence). The length of the CDR3 is 14 residues. Trimming took off 0 bases at V and 0 bases at J, with 7 bases between the two ends. CDR3 sequence: CASSLVQRSYEQYF. CDR3 coding DNA: TGTGCCAGCAGCTTGGTCCAGCGCTCCTACGAGCAGTACTTC.

The chain is built from TRBV29-1 and TRBJ1-2; D is unclear. V shed 4 bases and J shed 3 bases, with 6 bases lying between them. Looked up from germline, CDR1 is SQVTM and CDR2 is ANQGSEA. The CDR3 is 11 residues long. CDR3 loop: CSVAFYYGYTF. The CDR3 DNA reads TGCAGCGTTGCCTTCTACTATGGCTACACCTTC.

V gene TRBV7-8 combines with J gene TRBJ1-6; D might be TRBD1 (5 bases). V lost 1 base and J lost 7, with 11 bases in between. The CDR3 is made up of 15 amino acids. The V gene's germline CDR1 is SGHVS and CDR2 FQNEAQ. The CDR3 region is CASSLEGRENSPLHF. The CDR3 DNA sequence: TGTGCCAGCAGCTTAGAGGGCAGGGAGAATTCACCCCTCCACTTT.

The rearrangement uses TRBV20-1 and TRBJ2-3; TRBD1 matches 8 bases. J lost 5 bases, V lost 2 bases, and 3 bases had no gene match. The CDR3 contains 13 residues. Germline values: CDR1 DFQATT, CDR2 SNEGSKA (reference sequence). The CDR3, as DNA: TGCAGTGCTAGACAGGGGGCGAGAGATACGCAGTATTTT. Translation gives CSARQGARDTQYF.

The J gene is TRBJ2-1, the V gene TRBV5-6; a weak D match, TRBD1 (6 bases). V was trimmed by 4 bases and J by 12 bases, leaving 17 bases between them. CDR3 length: 13 amino acids. Germline CDR1 SGHDT, CDR2 YYEEEE. The CDR3 nucleotides are TGTGCCAGCAGCCTACCGGACAGACTCCGGCAGTTCTTC. Translating gives CASSLPDRLRQFF.

The chain uses TRBV29-1 and TRBJ2-6; perhaps TRBD2 as D (5 bases). This CDR3 comprises 15 residues. CDR1 and CDR2 (germline): SQVTM, ANQGSEA. The ends were cut back, 7 bases at V and 0 bases at J, with 13 bases in the middle. As DNA, the CDR3 is TGCAGCGCCCCGGGAAGCCGCTCTGGGGCCAACGTCCTGACTTTC. It yields the protein CSAPGSRSGANVLTF.

The genes are TRBV12-3 or TRBV12-4 and TRBJ1-1; 11 nucleotides line up with TRBD1. Germline trimming cut 6 bases from V and 5 bases from J; bases unmatched to any gene: 11. The CDR3 spans 16 residues. The CDR3 loop is CASSQRTGGRGTEAFF. The DNA for the CDR3 is TGTGCCAGCAGCCAGAGGACAGGGGGCAGAGGTACTGAAGCTTTCTTT.

The table lists this clonotype with a few counts. The chain is built from TRBV4-2 and TRBJ2-7; D perhaps matches TRBD2 (5 bases). Trimming took 3 bases from V and 6 from J, leaving 12 bases between them. The germline CDR1 and CDR2 sequences are LGHNA and YNFKEQ. The CDR3 consists of 13 residues. The CDR3 is CASSQDWTFEQYF. The CDR3 DNA reads as TGTGCCAGCAGCCAGGACTGGACGTTCGAGCAGTACTTC.

The chain has TRBV5-1 and TRBJ1-5, with 9 bases that match TRBD1. In germline, CDR1 is SGHRS, CDR2 YFSETQ. Trimming took 3 bases from V and 3 from J; bases not matched to a gene: 1. The CDR3 spans 14 residues. This CDR3 reads CASSWTGANQPQHF. The CDR3 DNA is TGCGCCAGCAGCTGGACAGGGGCCAATCAGCCCCAGCATTTT.

The V and J genes are TRBV2 and TRBJ2-1; D gene uncertain. With 6 bases removed from V and 3 bases from J, the gap between germline ends came to 21 bases. Germline-derived CDR1 and CDR2 are SNHLY and FYNNEI. The CDR3 is 17 amino acids. CDR3 residues: CASSLVTHRNGYNEQFF. DNA of the CDR3: TGTGCCAGCAGCCTTGTGACGCACCGTAACGGCTACAATGAGCAGTTCTTC.

This clonotype appeared a few times. The rearrangement links TRBV28 to TRBJ2-3; 15 nucleotides align to TRBD2. Per germline, CDR1 MDHEN and CDR2 SYDVKM. The trim removed 3 bases at V and 1 base at J, leaving 8 bases unmatched. The CDR3 spans 19 residues. The CDR3 nucleotides read TGTGCCAGCAGTTTCCCCCGGACTAGCGGGGGGGCTCGCACAGATACGCAGTATTTT. Amino acid sequence: CASSFPRTSGGARTDTQYF.

J is TRBJ2-2 and V is TRBV5-1, with 7 positions matching TRBD2. The CDR3 loop spans 16 amino acids. Germline lookup yields CDR1 SGHRS and CDR2 YFSETQ. The V and J ends lost 1 base and 1 base, in that order; junction bases with no gene match: 4. CDR3 bases: TGCGCCAGCAGCTTGATCCAGCGGGGGAACACCGGGGAGCTGTTTTTT. Translation: CASSLIQRGNTGELFF.

This clonotype was detected only a few times. The V gene is TRBV28, the J gene TRBJ2-3; D remains unclear. The CDR3 spans 13 residues. The V and J ends lost 1 base and 5 bases respectively, with 7 bases between them. Germline V gene sequence: CDR1 MDHEN, CDR2 SYDVKM. This CDR3 reads CASSLYLGDTQYF. CDR3 coding DNA: TGTGCCAGCAGTTTATATCTAGGAGATACGCAGTATTTT.

The chain combines TRBV5-1 with TRBJ2-3, with D perhaps TRBD1 (6 bases). CDR3 length equals 15 residues. Germline CDR1 is SGHRS and CDR2 is YFSETQ. V dropped 3 bases and J dropped 0 bases, with 11 bases sitting between them. CDR3 residues: CASSSTTGSTDTQYF. CDR3 nucleotides: TGCGCCAGCAGCTCGACGACAGGTAGCACAGATACGCAGTATTTT.